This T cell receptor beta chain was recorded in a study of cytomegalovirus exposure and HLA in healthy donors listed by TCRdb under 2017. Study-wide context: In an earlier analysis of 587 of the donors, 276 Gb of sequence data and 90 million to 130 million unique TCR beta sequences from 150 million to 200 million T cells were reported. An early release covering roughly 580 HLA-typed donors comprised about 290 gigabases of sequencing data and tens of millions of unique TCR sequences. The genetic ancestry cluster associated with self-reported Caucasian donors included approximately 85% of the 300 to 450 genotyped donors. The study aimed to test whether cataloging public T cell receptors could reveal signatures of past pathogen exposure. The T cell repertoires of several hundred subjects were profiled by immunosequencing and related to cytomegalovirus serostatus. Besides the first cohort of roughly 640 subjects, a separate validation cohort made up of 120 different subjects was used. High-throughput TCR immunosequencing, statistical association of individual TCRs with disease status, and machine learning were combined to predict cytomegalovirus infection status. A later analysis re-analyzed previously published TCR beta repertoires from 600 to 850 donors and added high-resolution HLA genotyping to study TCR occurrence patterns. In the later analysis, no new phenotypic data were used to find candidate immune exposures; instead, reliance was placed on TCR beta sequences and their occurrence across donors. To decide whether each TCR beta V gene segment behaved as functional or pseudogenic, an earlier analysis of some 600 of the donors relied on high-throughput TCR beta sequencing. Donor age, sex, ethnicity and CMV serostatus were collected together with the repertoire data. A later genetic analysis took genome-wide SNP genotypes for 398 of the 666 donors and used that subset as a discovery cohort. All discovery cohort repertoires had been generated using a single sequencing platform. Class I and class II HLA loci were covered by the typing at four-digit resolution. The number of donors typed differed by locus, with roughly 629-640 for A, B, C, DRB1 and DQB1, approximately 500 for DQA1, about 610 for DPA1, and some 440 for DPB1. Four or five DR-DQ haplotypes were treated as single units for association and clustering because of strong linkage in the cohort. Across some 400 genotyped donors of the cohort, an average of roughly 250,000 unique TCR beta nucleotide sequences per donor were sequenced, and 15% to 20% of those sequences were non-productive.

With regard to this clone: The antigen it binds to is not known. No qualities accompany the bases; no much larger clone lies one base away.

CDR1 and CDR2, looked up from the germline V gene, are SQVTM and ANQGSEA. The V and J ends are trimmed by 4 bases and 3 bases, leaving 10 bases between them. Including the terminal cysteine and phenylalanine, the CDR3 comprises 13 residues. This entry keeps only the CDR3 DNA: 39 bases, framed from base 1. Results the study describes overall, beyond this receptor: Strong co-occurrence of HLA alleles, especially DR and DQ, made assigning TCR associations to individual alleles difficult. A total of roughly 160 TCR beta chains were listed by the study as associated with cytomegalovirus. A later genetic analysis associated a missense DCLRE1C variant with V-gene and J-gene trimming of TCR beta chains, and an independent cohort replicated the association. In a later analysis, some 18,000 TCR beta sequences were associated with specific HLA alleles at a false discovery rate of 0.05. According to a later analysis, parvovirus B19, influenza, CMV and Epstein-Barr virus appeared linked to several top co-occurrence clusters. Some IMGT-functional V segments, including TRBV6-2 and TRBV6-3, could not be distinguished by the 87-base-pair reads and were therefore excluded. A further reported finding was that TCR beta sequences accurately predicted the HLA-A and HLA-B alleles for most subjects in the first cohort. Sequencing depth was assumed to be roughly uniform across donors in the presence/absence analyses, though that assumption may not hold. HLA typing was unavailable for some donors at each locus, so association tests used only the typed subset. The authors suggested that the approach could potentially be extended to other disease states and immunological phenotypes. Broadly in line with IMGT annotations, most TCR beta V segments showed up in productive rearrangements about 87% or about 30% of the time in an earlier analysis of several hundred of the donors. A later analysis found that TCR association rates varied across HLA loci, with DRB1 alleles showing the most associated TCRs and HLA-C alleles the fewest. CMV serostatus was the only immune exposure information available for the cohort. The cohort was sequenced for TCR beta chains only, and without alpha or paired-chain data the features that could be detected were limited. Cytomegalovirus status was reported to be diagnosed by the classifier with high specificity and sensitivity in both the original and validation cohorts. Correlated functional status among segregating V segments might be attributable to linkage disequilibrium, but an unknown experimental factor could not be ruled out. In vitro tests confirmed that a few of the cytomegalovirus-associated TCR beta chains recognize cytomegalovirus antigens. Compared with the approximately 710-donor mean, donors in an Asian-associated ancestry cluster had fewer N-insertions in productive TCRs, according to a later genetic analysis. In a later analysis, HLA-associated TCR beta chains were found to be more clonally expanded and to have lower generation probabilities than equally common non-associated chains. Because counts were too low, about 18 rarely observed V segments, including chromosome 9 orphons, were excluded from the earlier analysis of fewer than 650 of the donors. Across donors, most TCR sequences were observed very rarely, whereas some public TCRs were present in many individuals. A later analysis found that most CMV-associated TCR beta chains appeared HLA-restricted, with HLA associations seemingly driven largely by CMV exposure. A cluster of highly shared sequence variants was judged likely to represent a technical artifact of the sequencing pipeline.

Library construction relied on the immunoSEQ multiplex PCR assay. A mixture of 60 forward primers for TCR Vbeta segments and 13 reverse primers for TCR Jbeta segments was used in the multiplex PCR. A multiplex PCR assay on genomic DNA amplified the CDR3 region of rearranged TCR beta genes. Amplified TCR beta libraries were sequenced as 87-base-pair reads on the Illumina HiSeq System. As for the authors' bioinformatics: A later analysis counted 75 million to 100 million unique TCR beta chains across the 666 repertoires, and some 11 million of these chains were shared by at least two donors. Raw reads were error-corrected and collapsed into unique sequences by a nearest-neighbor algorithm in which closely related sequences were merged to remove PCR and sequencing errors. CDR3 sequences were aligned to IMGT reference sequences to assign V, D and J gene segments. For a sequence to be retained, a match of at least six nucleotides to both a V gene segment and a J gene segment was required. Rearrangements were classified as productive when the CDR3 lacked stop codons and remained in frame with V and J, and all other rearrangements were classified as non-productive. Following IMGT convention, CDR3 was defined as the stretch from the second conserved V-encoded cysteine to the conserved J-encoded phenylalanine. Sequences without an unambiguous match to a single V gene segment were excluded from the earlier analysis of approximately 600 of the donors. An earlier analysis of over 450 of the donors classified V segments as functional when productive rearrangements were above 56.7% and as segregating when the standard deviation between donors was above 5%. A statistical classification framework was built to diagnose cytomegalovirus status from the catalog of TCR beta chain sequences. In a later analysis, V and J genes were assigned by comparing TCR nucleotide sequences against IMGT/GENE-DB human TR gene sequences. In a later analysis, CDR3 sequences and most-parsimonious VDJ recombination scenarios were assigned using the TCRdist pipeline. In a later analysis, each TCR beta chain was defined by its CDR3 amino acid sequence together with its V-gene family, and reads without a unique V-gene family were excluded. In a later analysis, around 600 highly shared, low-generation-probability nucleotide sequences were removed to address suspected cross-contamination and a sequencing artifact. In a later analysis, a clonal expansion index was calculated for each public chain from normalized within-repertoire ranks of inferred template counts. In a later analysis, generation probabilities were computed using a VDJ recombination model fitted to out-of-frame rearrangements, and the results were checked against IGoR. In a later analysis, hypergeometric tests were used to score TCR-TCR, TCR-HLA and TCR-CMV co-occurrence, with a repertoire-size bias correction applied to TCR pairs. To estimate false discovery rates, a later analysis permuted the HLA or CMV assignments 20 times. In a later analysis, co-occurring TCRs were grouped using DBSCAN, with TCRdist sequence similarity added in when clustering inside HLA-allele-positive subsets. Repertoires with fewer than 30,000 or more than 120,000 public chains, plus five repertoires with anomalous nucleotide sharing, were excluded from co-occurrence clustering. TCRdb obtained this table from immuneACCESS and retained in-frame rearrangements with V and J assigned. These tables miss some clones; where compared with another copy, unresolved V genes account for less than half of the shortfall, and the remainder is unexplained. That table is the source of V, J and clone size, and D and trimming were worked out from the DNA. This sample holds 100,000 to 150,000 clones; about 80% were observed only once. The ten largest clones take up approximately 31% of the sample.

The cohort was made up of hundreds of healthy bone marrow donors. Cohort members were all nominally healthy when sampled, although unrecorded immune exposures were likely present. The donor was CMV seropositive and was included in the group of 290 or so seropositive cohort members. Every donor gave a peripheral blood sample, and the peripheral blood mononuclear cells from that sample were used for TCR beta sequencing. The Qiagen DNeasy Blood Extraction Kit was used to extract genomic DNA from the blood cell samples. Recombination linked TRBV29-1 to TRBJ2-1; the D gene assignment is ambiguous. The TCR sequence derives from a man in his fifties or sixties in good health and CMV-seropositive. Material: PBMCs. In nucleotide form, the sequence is TGCAGCGTTGTAGTGGAGAGCTACAATGAGCAGTTCTTC. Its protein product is CSVVVESYNEQFF.